This TCR beta chain stems from a study of T cell clusters in autoimmune cytopenias. General observations from the study: Primary autoimmune cytopenia patients seemingly lacked the physiological T cell clusters found in healthy donors.

TRB rearrangements were amplified by touch-down multiplex PCR with mixed TRB-A/B primers. TCRdb re-called the multiplex PCR reads and catalogs CDR3 proteins one per entry, DNA excluded. The sample's table shows around 11,000 distinct CDR3 sequences. Note on this clonotype: Its antigen is undetermined.

This CDR3 comprises 13 residues. Germline CDR1 is SGHRS and CDR2 is YFSETQ. Roughly 40,000 genome equivalents of blood DNA were amplified for TRB. These data are also associated with another study on T cell repertoires in aging, cancer and after chemotherapy.

Sequencing was carried out using peripheral blood. This TCR came from a human donor in good health. This chain joins TRBV5-1 and TRBJ1-6. CDR3 residues: CASSSWTDSPLHF.